The source of this T cell receptor beta chain is a study of blood T cell repertoires in COVID-19 (dated by TCRdb to about 2020). About the study as a whole: Collaborator samples came from the United States, Italy and Spain and covered acute and convalescent phases of COVID-19. The material from the prospective study consisted of cDNA or gDNA derived from T cells, B-cell-depleted T cells, or PBMCs. The dataset comprised deeply sampled blood TCRbeta repertoires from subjects exposed to, actively infected with, or recovered from COVID-19. The repertoires were made available in a free public database intended to serve as a resource for research on the immune response to SARS-CoV-2. The samples were drawn from two sources: the first 160 participants of the ongoing ImmuneRACE study, and 1,000 to 1,500 subjects contributed by 6 global collaborators. Sample metadata almost always included a de-identified subject ID, COVID-19 status, age in years and sex. Where available, HLA class I and class II types were taken from metadata supplied by the sample provider and were not determined by assay-based typing. General conclusions and limits of the study: The amount of clinical and demographic metadata varied by source and participant and was provided uncurated.

The CDR3 covers 13 residues, taking in both the cysteine and the phenylalanine. The CDR3 DNA has 39 bases and is translated from base 1. V lost 6 bases and J lost 1 base; the stretch between them is 8 bases long. The germline V gene gives CDR1 as SGHTA and CDR2 as FQGTGA. TCRbeta CDR3 regions were amplified from genomic DNA using the immunoSEQ Assay, a bias-controlled multiplex PCR. Processing in the source paper ran as follows. The number of nucleated cells in each sample was estimated by amplification of reference gene primers within the assay. To quantify the absolute abundance of each unique TCRbeta CDR3 rearrangement, sequence reads were collapsed and filtered. For each sample, productive Simpson clonality was calculated by taking the square root of Simpson's diversity index across productive rearrangements. The table was pulled from immuneACCESS by TCRdb, which kept in-frame rearrangements only. Such tables lose some clones; where checked, under half of the loss comes from unresolved V genes, and the rest has no known cause. V and J calls and clone size are given by that table; D and trimming were obtained from the DNA. This sample comprises a few hundred thousand clones, 91% of them detected only once. The ten largest clones take up roughly 2.7% of the sample.

Concerning this clone: What antigen it recognizes has not been identified. Base qualities are not provided; no much larger clone lies one nucleotide away.

One collaborating source in Seattle enrolled patients while the patients were actively infected and followed the patients over time throughout the course of disease. The collaborating institutions used their own protocols to collect whole blood in K2EDTA tubes. Collaborator samples were shipped for TCRbeta analysis as frozen whole blood, isolated PBMCs, or DNA extracted from either sample type. The chain employs TRBV7-3 and TRBJ2-3; tentative D gene TRBD2, with 5 bases matching. The source is a person aged 18 to 30 with COVID-19, enrolled during active disease. Sequenced sample: peripheral blood. The nucleotide sequence reads as follows: TGTGCCAGCAGTTCGCGGGGCACAGATACGCAGTATTTT. It codes for CASSSRGTDTQYF.